This is a list of T cell receptor beta chains from one sample in a study of T cells in Graves' hyperthyroidism and ophthalmopathy. TCRdb re-analysed the multiplex PCR reads in MiXCR, keeping a single row per CDR3 protein. The sample holds 400,000 to 450,000 distinct CDR3 sequences, under 15% seen once. The source material was blood. The source is a man younger than 30 with Graves' ophthalmopathy. CDR3s include the opening cysteine and the closing phenylalanine or tryptophan. A D gene is named only where the DNA matches it firmly. Clone size is not always given. Where it is, it says once, few, many or a class for expanded clones.

CDR3nt: TGTGCCAGCAGTTTAGGTGGACCCGAAAAACTGTTTTTT
CDR3aa: CASSLGGPEKLFF
v_gene: TRBV27
j_gene: TRBJ1-4
abundance: .
d_gene: .

CDR3nt: TGTGCCAGCAGTTGGCTATCGAACACCGGGGAGCTGTTTTTT
CDR3aa: CASSWLSNTGELFF
v_gene: TRBV6-1
j_gene: TRBJ2-2
abundance: few
d_gene: .

CDR3nt: TGCAGTGCTAGCACTCCTCTAGCGGGGGGGTCCGAGCAGTTCTTC
CDR3aa: CSASTPLAGGSEQFF
v_gene: TRBV20-1
j_gene: TRBJ2-1
abundance: .
d_gene: TRBD2

CDR3nt: TGTGCCAGCTCCCCAGGACATCTCCAAGAGACCCAGTACTTC
CDR3aa: CASSPGHLQETQYF
v_gene: TRBV18
j_gene: TRBJ2-5
abundance: many
d_gene: .

CDR3nt: TGTGCCAGCAGCCCCATTGGAACTAGCGCAGATACGCAGTATTTT
CDR3aa: CASSPIGTSADTQYF
v_gene: TRBV5-8
j_gene: TRBJ2-3
abundance: once
d_gene: TRBD2

CDR3nt: TGTGCCAGCAGCTCGTGGACTAGCGGGGGATATACGCAGTATTTT
CDR3aa: CASSSWTSGGYTQYF
v_gene: TRBV7-6
j_gene: TRBJ2-3
abundance: many
d_gene: TRBD2

CDR3nt: TGTGCCAGTAGTATAGATCTATACAGGAAAGAGACCCAGTACTTC
CDR3aa: CASSIDLYRKETQYF
v_gene: TRBV19
j_gene: TRBJ2-5
abundance: .
d_gene: .

CDR3nt: TGCGCCAGCAGCTTGGTCTGGGCAGAGAACACCGGGGAGCTGTTTTTT
CDR3aa: CASSLVWAENTGELFF
v_gene: TRBV5-1
j_gene: TRBJ2-2
abundance: .
d_gene: .

CDR3nt: TGTGCCAGTAGTTTGAGGACTAGCGGGAGCACAGATACGCAGTATTTT
CDR3aa: CASSLRTSGSTDTQYF
v_gene: TRBV19
j_gene: TRBJ2-3
abundance: many
d_gene: TRBD2

CDR3nt: TGTGCCAGCAGTTTAAGCGGGATCCAGAACTATGGCTACACCTTC
CDR3aa: CASSLSGIQNYGYTF
v_gene: TRBV27
j_gene: TRBJ1-2
abundance: few
d_gene: .

CDR3nt: TGTGCCACCAGCAGAGATGTTCCAGGGGTTGGCACCGGGGAGCTGTTTTTT
CDR3aa: CATSRDVPGVGTGELFF
v_gene: TRBV15
j_gene: TRBJ2-2
abundance: .
d_gene: .

CDR3nt: TGTGCCAGCAGCCCGACAGGGTTTAACTATGGCTACACCTTC
CDR3aa: CASSPTGFNYGYTF
v_gene: TRBV11-2
j_gene: TRBJ1-2
abundance: many
d_gene: TRBD1

CDR3nt: TGCGCCAGCAGTGAAGATCCTAACTATGGCTACACCTTC
CDR3aa: CASSEDPNYGYTF
v_gene: TRBV10-2
j_gene: TRBJ1-2
abundance: .
d_gene: .

CDR3nt: TGTGCCAGCAGCCCACCGGGAGGGGGCAACGAGCAGTACTTC
CDR3aa: CASSPPGGGNEQYF
v_gene: TRBV3-1
j_gene: TRBJ2-7
abundance: many
d_gene: .

CDR3nt: TGTGCCAGCAGTTTCCTAGCGGGAGTTACAGATACGCAGTATTTT
CDR3aa: CASSFLAGVTDTQYF
v_gene: TRBV12-3/TRBV12-4
j_gene: TRBJ2-3
abundance: many
d_gene: TRBD2

CDR3nt: TGTGCCAGCAGTGAACATCTTAACTATGGCTACACCTTC
CDR3aa: CASSEHLNYGYTF
v_gene: TRBV6-1
j_gene: TRBJ1-2
abundance: many
d_gene: .

CDR3nt: TGCGCCAGCAGCTGGGAGGGGGCATCTGTCGAGCAGTACTTC
CDR3aa: CASSWEGASVEQYF
v_gene: TRBV5-1
j_gene: TRBJ2-7
abundance: many
d_gene: .

CDR3nt: TGTGCCAGCAGTTGGACTAGCGGGAGTCGGGAGCAGTACTTC
CDR3aa: CASSWTSGSREQYF
v_gene: TRBV27
j_gene: TRBJ2-7
abundance: many
d_gene: TRBD2

CDR3nt: TGTGCCAGCAGCCCGTACCGTGGACAACAAGAGACCCAGTACTTC
CDR3aa: CASSPYRGQQETQYF
v_gene: TRBV11-2
j_gene: TRBJ2-5
abundance: many
d_gene: .

CDR3nt: TGTGCCAGCTCACCACGGACAGGCCCAGATACGCAGTATTTT
CDR3aa: CASSPRTGPDTQYF
v_gene: TRBV18
j_gene: TRBJ2-3
abundance: many
d_gene: TRBD1

CDR3nt: TGTGCCACCAGTGACCCGTACAATGAGCAGTTCTTC
CDR3aa: CATSDPYNEQFF
v_gene: TRBV24-1
j_gene: TRBJ2-1
abundance: many
d_gene: .

CDR3nt: TGTGCCAGCAGCGGACAGAACCCCGGGGAGCTGTTTTTT
CDR3aa: CASSGQNPGELFF
v_gene: TRBV7-2
j_gene: TRBJ2-2
abundance: few
d_gene: .

CDR3nt: TGTGCCAGCAACCTCCCCAGGGTCGTAACTGAAGCTTTCTTT
CDR3aa: CASNLPRVVTEAFF
v_gene: TRBV7-9
j_gene: TRBJ1-1
abundance: few
d_gene: .

CDR3nt: TGCGCCAGCAGCCAACCGTTAGCGGGAGAGGAGACCCAGTACTTC
CDR3aa: CASSQPLAGEETQYF
v_gene: TRBV4-1
j_gene: TRBJ2-5
abundance: few
d_gene: TRBD2

CDR3nt: TGTGCCAGCAGTTTAGGCCTACGAGCCTACGAGCAGTACTTC
CDR3aa: CASSLGLRAYEQYF
v_gene: TRBV12-3/TRBV12-4
j_gene: TRBJ2-7
abundance: .
d_gene: .

CDR3nt: TGTGCCAGCAGCCCCAAAGTGGTCAGGGCGGCGGACACTGAAGCTTTCTTT
CDR3aa: CASSPKVVRAADTEAFF
v_gene: TRBV4-2
j_gene: TRBJ1-1
abundance: many
d_gene: .

CDR3nt: TGTGCCACCAGTGTGGGCAGGGGGAATCCTGGCAATCAGCCCCAGCATTTT
CDR3aa: CATSVGRGNPGNQPQHF
v_gene: TRBV24-1
j_gene: TRBJ1-5
abundance: few
d_gene: TRBD1

CDR3nt: TGTGCCAGCAACCTAAGGCCGGGGGCGGTAAACACCGGGGAGCTGTTTTTT
CDR3aa: CASNLRPGAVNTGELFF
v_gene: TRBV6-1
j_gene: TRBJ2-2
abundance: many
d_gene: .

CDR3nt: TGTGCCAGCAGCCAAGATCGGGAGGGACCCCTAGATACGCAGTATTTT
CDR3aa: CASSQDREGPLDTQYF
v_gene: TRBV4-2
j_gene: TRBJ2-3
abundance: many
d_gene: TRBD2

CDR3nt: TGTGCCAGTAGCCCCGGGCCCTCCGGGGAGCTGTTTTTT
CDR3aa: CASSPGPSGELFF
v_gene: TRBV19
j_gene: TRBJ2-2
abundance: few
d_gene: .

CDR3nt: TGTGCCAGCAGCCCCTTTGGGGGACCCACCTACGAGCAGTACTTC
CDR3aa: CASSPFGGPTYEQYF
v_gene: TRBV7-9
j_gene: TRBJ2-7
abundance: many
d_gene: .

CDR3nt: TGTGCCAGCAGCTCTGACGGGACTAGCGGAAGCACAGATACGCAGTATTTT
CDR3aa: CASSSDGTSGSTDTQYF
v_gene: TRBV11-2
j_gene: TRBJ2-3
abundance: .
d_gene: TRBD2

CDR3nt: TGTGCCAGCAGTTACAAAGGCACCTTGAACTATGGCTACACCTTC
CDR3aa: CASSYKGTLNYGYTF
v_gene: TRBV6-2/TRBV6-3
j_gene: TRBJ1-2
abundance: many
d_gene: .

CDR3nt: TGTGCCAGCAGCTTCATAGAAGGGGAGGTGAGGGAGACCCAGTACTTC
CDR3aa: CASSFIEGEVRETQYF
v_gene: TRBV7-9
j_gene: TRBJ2-5
abundance: many
d_gene: .

CDR3nt: TGTGCCAGCAGCCAAAACCCCAACAGGCCCTACTACGAGCAGTACTTC
CDR3aa: CASSQNPNRPYYEQYF
v_gene: TRBV3-1
j_gene: TRBJ2-7
abundance: many
d_gene: .

CDR3nt: TGCAGCGTTGCCGGGACAGGGACAGCCGGGGAGCTGTTTTTT
CDR3aa: CSVAGTGTAGELFF
v_gene: TRBV29-1
j_gene: TRBJ2-2
abundance: many
d_gene: TRBD1

CDR3nt: TGTGCCAGCAGTTATTGGGCTGGGAATGAGCAGTTCTTC
CDR3aa: CASSYWAGNEQFF
v_gene: TRBV6-5
j_gene: TRBJ2-1
abundance: .
d_gene: .

CDR3nt: TGTGCCAGCAGCCAAGGCTCCTCAACCCCGTCCAAAGAGACCCAGTACTTC
CDR3aa: CASSQGSSTPSKETQYF
v_gene: TRBV6-1
j_gene: TRBJ2-5
abundance: .
d_gene: .

CDR3nt: TGTGCCAGCAGCTTAGAGTTCCGGGCCCTGGTCGCTCGGGAGCAGTACTTC
CDR3aa: CASSLEFRALVAREQYF
v_gene: TRBV7-9
j_gene: TRBJ2-7
abundance: many
d_gene: .

CDR3nt: TGCAGTGCGTACAGGGGGCGCGGACAAGAGACCCAGTACTTC
CDR3aa: CSAYRGRGQETQYF
v_gene: TRBV20-1
j_gene: TRBJ2-5
abundance: .
d_gene: TRBD1

CDR3nt: TGCAGTGCGCGAAGCGCCGGGGCTTTGGGAAACACCATATATTTT
CDR3aa: CSARSAGALGNTIYF
v_gene: TRBV20-1
j_gene: TRBJ1-3
abundance: .
d_gene: .

CDR3nt: TGTGCCAGCAGCCCGACCCGCGGGGGCGGGACCGAGCAGTACTTC
CDR3aa: CASSPTRGGGTEQYF
v_gene: TRBV11-2
j_gene: TRBJ2-7
abundance: .
d_gene: .

CDR3nt: TGTGCCAGCAGGGGAGGAGAGACCCAGTACTTC
CDR3aa: CASRGGETQYF
v_gene: TRBV11-2
j_gene: TRBJ2-5
abundance: many
d_gene: .

CDR3nt: TGCGCCAGCAGGGACAGGGCGTCGAACGAGCAGTACTTC
CDR3aa: CASRDRASNEQYF
v_gene: TRBV10-1
j_gene: TRBJ2-7
abundance: .
d_gene: TRBD1

CDR3nt: TGTGCCAGCAGGGACGCAGGAACAAATTCACCCCTCCACTTT
CDR3aa: CASRDAGTNSPLHF
v_gene: TRBV6-1
j_gene: TRBJ1-6
abundance: .
d_gene: .

CDR3nt: TGTGCCAGCAGCTGGGGGGCGCTTGAGCAGTTCTTC
CDR3aa: CASSWGALEQFF
v_gene: TRBV7-6
j_gene: TRBJ2-1
abundance: .
d_gene: .

CDR3nt: TGTGCCAGCAGCCGGACTAGCGGGGGCCGCTCCTACGAGCAGTACTTC
CDR3aa: CASSRTSGGRSYEQYF
v_gene: TRBV11-2
j_gene: TRBJ2-7
abundance: many
d_gene: TRBD2

CDR3nt: TGTGCCAGCAGCTTGGAGGGGGCAGGGGAGTGGAGCACTGAAGCTTTCTTT
CDR3aa: CASSLEGAGEWSTEAFF
v_gene: TRBV5-6
j_gene: TRBJ1-1
abundance: many
d_gene: TRBD1

CDR3nt: TGTGCCAGCAGTATGAGTGGCTTCTACGAGCAGTACTTC
CDR3aa: CASSMSGFYEQYF
v_gene: TRBV11-2
j_gene: TRBJ2-7
abundance: many
d_gene: .

CDR3nt: TGTGCCAGCAGCTTAGACGGCTCCTTCGGAGCCGATGAGCAGTTCTTC
CDR3aa: CASSLDGSFGADEQFF
v_gene: TRBV7-2
j_gene: TRBJ2-1
abundance: many
d_gene: .

CDR3nt: TGCAGTGCTAGAGATCCAGGCAGGCCTGGCTACACCTTC
CDR3aa: CSARDPGRPGYTF
v_gene: TRBV20-1
j_gene: TRBJ1-2
abundance: many
d_gene: .